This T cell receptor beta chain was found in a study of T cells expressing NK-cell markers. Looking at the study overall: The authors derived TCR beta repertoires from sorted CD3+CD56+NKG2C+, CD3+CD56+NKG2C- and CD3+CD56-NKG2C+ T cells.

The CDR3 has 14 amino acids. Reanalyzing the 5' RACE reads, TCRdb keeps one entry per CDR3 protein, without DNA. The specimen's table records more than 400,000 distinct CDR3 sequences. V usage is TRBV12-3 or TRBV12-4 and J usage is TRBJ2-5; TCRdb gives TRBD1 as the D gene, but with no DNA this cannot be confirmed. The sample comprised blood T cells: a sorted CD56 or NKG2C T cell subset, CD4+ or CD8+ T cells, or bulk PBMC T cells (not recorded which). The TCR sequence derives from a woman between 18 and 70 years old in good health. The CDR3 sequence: CASSLRTGKETQYF.